Following are 9 T cell receptor beta chains from one sample sequenced in a study of a mutant IDH1 vaccine in newly diagnosed glioma. Time point indicated: baseline, week 1 (first vaccination visit). Treatment reported: pre-vaccination baseline after standard-of-care therapy. Assay: immunoSEQ multiplex PCR; the TCRdb copy retains only in-frame clones and omits some. The repertoire holds 59,000 or so clones, with around 90% as singletons. The source was PBMCs, collected from a glioma patient treated with radiotherapy, temozolomide or both. These receptors were collected from a man aged 45 to 65 with glioma.

The chain employs TRBV5-4 and TRBJ1-5; the D is unclear. Trimming stripped 0 bases from V and 7 bases from J, with 5 bases between. This CDR3 contains 12 residues. The germline gives CDR1 SGHNT, CDR2 YYREEE (reference sequence). CDR3 DNA sequence: TGTGCCAGCAGCTTGGACCTCCAGCCCCAGCATTTT. Translating it yields CASSLDLQPQHF.

The chain joins TRBV27 to TRBJ2-2; unclear D gene. Germline loops: CDR1 MNHEY, CDR2 SMNVEV (reference sequence). The CDR3 loop spans 15 amino acids. V was trimmed by 2 bases and J by 6 bases, leaving 13 bases between them. In DNA form, the CDR3 reads TGTGCCAGCAGTTTAGAAGGATTTGATTCCGGGGAGCTGTTTTTT. It specifies CASSLEGFDSGELFF.

This clone is termed medium-sized. The chain employs TRBV7-9 and TRBJ1-2; D might be TRBD1 (5 bases). The V and J ends lost 2 bases and 8 bases respectively, with 12 bases between them. The CDR3 runs to 13 residues. CDR1 SEHNR and CDR2 FQNEAQ come from the germline V gene (reference sequence). The CDR3 is CASSLRTHEGYTF. CDR3 nucleotide sequence: TGTGCCAGCAGCTTAAGGACACACGAAGGCTACACCTTC.

The rearrangement joins TRBV6-5 to TRBJ1-4; a possible D gene is TRBD1 (6 bases). V lost 0 bases and J lost 5, with 10 bases in between. Germline CDR1 is MNHEY and CDR2 is SVGAGI. The CDR3 totals 15 residues. CDR3 sequence (DNA): TGTGCCAGCAGTTACTCAGGGGGTACAAATGAAAAACTGTTTTTT. Protein: CASSYSGGTNEKLFF.

This clone was detected only a few times. The same CDR3 also results from other DNA sequences found in this sample. This chain connects TRBV29-1 to TRBJ1-1; 7 positions agree with TRBD1. This CDR3 has 13 residues. CDR1 SQVTM and CDR2 ANQGSEA come from the germline V gene. Unmatched junction bases numbered 4, after V lost 6 bases and J lost 0 bases. CDR3 in amino acids: CSVHRGVNTEAFF. DNA for the CDR3: TGCAGCGTGCACAGGGGAGTGAACACTGAAGCTTTCTTT.

The V gene is TRBV30, the J gene TRBJ1-5, with a tentative D call TRBD1 (5 bases). Germline V gene sequence: CDR1 GTSNPN, CDR2 SVGIG (reference sequence). The CDR3 runs 12 residues. V lost 7 bases to trimming and J lost 4 bases, with 11 bases between them. The CDR3 spells CASDGGNQPQHF. In DNA form, the CDR3 reads TGTGCCTCCGACGGGGGGAATCAGCCCCAGCATTTT.

The chain employs TRBV2 and TRBJ1-2; the match to TRBD1 covers 8 bases. V lost 1 base and J lost 2; bases outside the gene matches: 6. Germline CDR1 reads SNHLY; CDR2 reads FYNNEI. This CDR3 is built from 16 residues. The DNA of the CDR3 is TGTGCCAGCAGTGAAGACTGGCACAGGGGGAACTATGGCTACACCTTC. Protein sequence: CASSEDWHRGNYGYTF.

This sequence joins TRBV30 and TRBJ2-3; D gene unclear. V lost 4 bases and J 3 bases, leaving 14 bases between the germline ends. This CDR3 is built from 14 residues. Germline CDR1 GTSNPN, CDR2 SVGIG (reference sequence). CDR3 nucleotides: TGTGCCTGGACGAAAGGAATCGCTACAGATACGCAGTATTTT. Translating gives CAWTKGIATDTQYF.

The sample holds one count of this clone. J is TRBJ1-2 and V is TRBV6-5; D possibly corresponds to TRBD1 (6 bases). Trimming left V 4 bases short and J 4 bases short, with 10 bases between. The CDR3 length is 13 residues. The germline V gene has CDR1 MNHEY and CDR2 SVGAGI. The CDR3 loop is CASSSDRTYGYTF. The CDR3 bases are TGTGCCAGCAGTTCAGACAGGACCTATGGCTACACCTTC.